This T cell receptor beta chain was identified during a study of T cells expressing NK-cell markers. Study background: According to the study, TCR beta repertoires originated from sorted CD3+CD56+NKG2C+, CD3+CD56+NKG2C- and CD3+CD56-NKG2C+ T cells. Seven HCMV-seropositive donors and one seronegative donor made up the eight sequenced donors.

For each CDR3 protein, TCRdb gives one entry from its re-call of the 5' RACE reads, without DNA. This repertoire comprises about 450,000 distinct CDR3 sequences; its ten largest clones make up 7.3%. Turning to this clonotype: Its specificity is unknown.

The CDR3 consists of 14 residues. The germline V gene encodes CDR1 KGHSH and CDR2 LQKENI. Study conclusions and caveats: The share of CD8+ T cells held by dominant NKG2C+ clonotypes was roughly 1.0-8% in roughly 6 donors. The leading position in the CD3+CD56-NKG2C+ fraction of several donors also went to these clonotypes.

This sequence joins TRBV18 and TRBJ2-5; TCRdb designates TRBD1, a call that cannot be tested without DNA. This TCR was sampled from a woman between 18 and 75 years old in good health. Material for sequencing was blood T cells: a sorted CD56 or NKG2C T cell subset, CD4+ or CD8+ T cells, or bulk PBMC T cells (not recorded which). The CDR3 loop is CASSPRPGGETQYF.